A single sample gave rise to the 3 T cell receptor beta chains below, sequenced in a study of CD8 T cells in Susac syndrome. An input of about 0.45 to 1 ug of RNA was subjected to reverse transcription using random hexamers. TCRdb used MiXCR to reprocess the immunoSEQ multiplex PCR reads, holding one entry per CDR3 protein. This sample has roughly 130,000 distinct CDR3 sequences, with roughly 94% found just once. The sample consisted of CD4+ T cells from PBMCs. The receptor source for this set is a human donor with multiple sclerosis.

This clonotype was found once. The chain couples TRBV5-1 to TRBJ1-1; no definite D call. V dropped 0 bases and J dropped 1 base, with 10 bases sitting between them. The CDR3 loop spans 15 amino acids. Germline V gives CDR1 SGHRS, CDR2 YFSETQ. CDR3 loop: CASSLERIPNTEAFF. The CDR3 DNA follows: TGCGCCAGCAGCTTGGAAAGGATCCCGAACACTGAAGCTTTCTTT.

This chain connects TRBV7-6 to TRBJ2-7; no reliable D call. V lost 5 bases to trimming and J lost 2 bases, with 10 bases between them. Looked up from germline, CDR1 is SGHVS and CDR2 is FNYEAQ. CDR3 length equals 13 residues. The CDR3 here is CASSRDEAYEQYF. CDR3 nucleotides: TGTGCCAGCAGCCGTGACGAGGCCTACGAGCAGTACTTC.

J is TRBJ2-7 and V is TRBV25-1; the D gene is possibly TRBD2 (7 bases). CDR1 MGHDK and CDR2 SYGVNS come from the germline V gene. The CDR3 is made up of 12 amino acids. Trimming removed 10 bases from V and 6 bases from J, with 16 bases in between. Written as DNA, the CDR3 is TGTGCCACCCGGGGGGCGCCGGTCGAGCAGTACTTC. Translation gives CATRGAPVEQYF.